This TCR beta chain was sequenced in a study of blood T cell repertoires in COVID-19 (dated by TCRdb to about 2020). Regarding the complete study: Collaborator samples came from the United States, Italy and Spain and covered acute and convalescent phases of COVID-19. The material from the prospective study consisted of cDNA or gDNA derived from T cells, B-cell-depleted T cells, or PBMCs. Subjects who had been exposed to COVID-19, were actively infected with it, or had recovered from it provided the deeply sampled blood TCRbeta repertoires that made up the dataset. The repertoires were released in a freely available public database intended as a resource for research on the immune response to SARS-CoV-2. The samples were drawn from two sources: the first 160 participants of the ongoing ImmuneRACE study, and some 1,300 subjects contributed by 6 global collaborators. Sample metadata almost always included a de-identified subject ID, COVID-19 status, age in years and sex. Where available, HLA class I and class II types were obtained from metadata supplied by the sample provider rather than from assay-based typing. Paper-wide results and their limitations: Clinical and demographic metadata were provided uncurated, with the amount varying by source and participant.

TCRbeta CDR3 regions were amplified from genomic DNA using the immunoSEQ Assay, a bias-controlled multiplex PCR. The published analysis was carried out like this. The number of nucleated cells in each sample was estimated by amplification of reference gene primers within the assay. To quantify the absolute abundance of each unique TCRbeta CDR3 rearrangement, sequence reads were collapsed and filtered. Productive Simpson clonality was computed per sample as the square root of Simpson's diversity index over productive rearrangements. Here the immuneACCESS table is served through TCRdb, limited to in-frame sequences with V and J called. Missing clones are a known gap in these copies; in checked studies unresolved V genes cover under half, and the rest lacks a known reason. V and J calls and clone size are copied from that table; D and trimming were computed from the DNA. The sample profile shows 280,000 or so clones; roughly nine tenths of them were found once. The ten biggest clones cover less than 3.5% of the sample.

Enrolling through a virtual design, the prospective study's participants ranged in age from roughly 18 to 89 years and lived across some 22 United States geographic areas. Cohort assignment in the prospective study relied on participant-reported clinical history from a screening survey and a study questionnaire. Exposed participants had been in contact with someone with a PCR-confirmed or clinician-diagnosed COVID-19 case within 2 weeks of study entry. In the prospective study, mobile phlebotomists collected whole blood, serum and a nasopharyngeal or oropharyngeal swab from each participant. Additional blood draws and questionnaires over a roughly two-month period could optionally be provided by prospective study participants. Prospective study blood samples were shipped either frozen or at room temperature before DNA extraction. About this clone itself: Its target antigen remains unknown. Per-base qualities were not stored, and no clone one base away is much larger.

The specimen sequenced was PBMCs or T cells enriched from blood (not recorded which). The TCR sequence derives from a woman aged 45 to 65 who had been exposed to COVID-19.

In nucleotides, the sequence is TGTGCCAGCAGCTTAACCCCGGGGGACACAGATACGCAGTATTTT. It is translated as CASSLTPGDTDTQYF. The chain couples TRBV7-2 to TRBJ2-3, with TRBD2 as a weak D call on 6 bases. The CDR3 goes from the cysteine to the phenylalanine over 15 residues. CDR3 DNA only is kept here, 45 bases in frame from base 1. The trim is 2 bases for V and 2 bases for J, with a gap of 11 bases between the germline ends. According to the germline V gene, CDR1 reads SGHTA and CDR2 reads FQGNSA. Full variable domain (CDR3 extended with the reference TRBV7-2 and TRBJ2-3 proteins): GAGVSQSPSNKVTEKGKDVELRCDPISGHTALYWYRQSLGQGLEFLIYFQGNSAPDKSGLPSDRFSAERTGGSVSTLTIQRTQQEDSAVYLCASSLTPGDTDTQYFGPGTRLTVL.